This T cell receptor (beta chain) came from a study of shared clonotypes between healthy human individuals. The table came from immunoSEQ multiplex PCR; TCRdb's copy has only in-frame clones and leaves some out. Of about 650,000 clones detected, 95% to 96% appear once; the ten largest clones hold 0.11%. Germline values: CDR1 MNHNY, CDR2 SVGAGI (reference sequence). The CDR3 contains 13 residues. Trimming removed 2 bases at V and 2 bases at J, with 5 bases between. Regarding the study as a whole: The sampled material consisted only of blood, and tissue repertoires are likely to differ.

CD45RO negativity and positive selection for CCR7 defined naive CD8 cells, a population that excluded terminally differentiated effector memory CD45RA+ cells. Note on this clone: The antigen remains undetermined.

The rearrangement uses TRBV6-6 and TRBJ2-3; unclear D gene. This TCR was recovered from a woman in her twenties or thirties in good health. The sequenced sample was naive CD8+ T cells sorted from blood. The CDR3 sequence: CASSYGFTDTQYF. The CDR3 nucleotides read TGTGCCAGCAGTTACGGCTTCACAGATACGCAGTATTTT.